This TCR beta chain is drawn from a study of T cell responses to AZD1222 COVID-19 vaccine. Findings and caveats of the study: Baseline antibody screening turned up just six seropositive AZD1222 recipients. Spike was spanned by vaccine-associated CD4 TCRs, with dominance at 160-218 and 743-854.

Sequencing was performed with immunoSEQ multiplex PCR; in TCRdb, only in-frame clones are kept and a portion is missing. The sample carries about 170,000 clones, roughly nine tenths recorded once. V lost 3 bases to trimming and J lost 4 bases; unmatched junction nucleotides: 9. The CDR3 loop spans 17 amino acids. The V gene's germline CDR1 is SGHNT and CDR2 YYREEE (reference sequence). About this clone: Its target is unknown.

The source of this sequence is an adult in good health. Sequenced here: peripheral blood, sampled on day 0 of AZD1222 vaccination. The rearrangement uses TRBV5-4 and TRBJ2-2; the match to TRBD1 covers 10 bases. The DNA of the CDR3 is TGTGCCAGCAGCTATGACAGGGGGCTGGAGGGCACCGGGGAGCTGTTTTTT. Encoded protein: CASSYDRGLEGTGELFF.